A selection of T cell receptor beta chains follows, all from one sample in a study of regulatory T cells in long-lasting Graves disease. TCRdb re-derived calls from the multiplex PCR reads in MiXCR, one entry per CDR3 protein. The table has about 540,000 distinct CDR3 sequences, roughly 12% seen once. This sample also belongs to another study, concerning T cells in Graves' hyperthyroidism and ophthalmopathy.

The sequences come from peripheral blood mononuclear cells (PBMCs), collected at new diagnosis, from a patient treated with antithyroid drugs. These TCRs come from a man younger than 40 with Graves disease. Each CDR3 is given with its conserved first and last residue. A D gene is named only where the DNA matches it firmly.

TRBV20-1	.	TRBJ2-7	CSARVANREGSYEQYF
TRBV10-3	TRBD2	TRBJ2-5	CAISDLAGVLGETQYF
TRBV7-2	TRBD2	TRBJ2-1	CASSSEGGLAGGYEQFF
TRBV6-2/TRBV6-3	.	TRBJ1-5	CASSQVQEYQPQHF
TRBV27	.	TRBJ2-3	CASSRSRADTQYF
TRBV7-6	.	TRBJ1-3	CASSLEASSGNTIYF
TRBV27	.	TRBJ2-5	CANSYGSQETQYF
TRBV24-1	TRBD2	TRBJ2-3	CATNSGLATDTQYF
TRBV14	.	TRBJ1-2	CASSTTGPNENGYTF
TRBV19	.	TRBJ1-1	CASTPGIGNTEAFF
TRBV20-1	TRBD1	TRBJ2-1	CSAPGQSNNEQFF
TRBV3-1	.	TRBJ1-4	CASSQERPGPNEKLFF
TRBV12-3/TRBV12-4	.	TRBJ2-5	CASSRGEETQYF
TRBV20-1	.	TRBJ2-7	CSARDTGLPEQYF